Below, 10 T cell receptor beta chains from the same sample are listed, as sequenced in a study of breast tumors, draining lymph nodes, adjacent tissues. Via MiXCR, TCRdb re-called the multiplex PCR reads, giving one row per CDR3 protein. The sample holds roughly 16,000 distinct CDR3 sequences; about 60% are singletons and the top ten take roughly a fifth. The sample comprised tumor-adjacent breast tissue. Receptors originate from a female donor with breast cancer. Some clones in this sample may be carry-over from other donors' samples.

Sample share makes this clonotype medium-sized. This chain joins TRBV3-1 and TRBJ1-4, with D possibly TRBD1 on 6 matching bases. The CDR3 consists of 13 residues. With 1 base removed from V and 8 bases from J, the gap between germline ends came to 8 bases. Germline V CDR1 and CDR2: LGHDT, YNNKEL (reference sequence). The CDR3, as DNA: TGTGCCAGCAGCCAAGTGGACAGAGAAAAACTGTTTTTT. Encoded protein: CASSQVDREKLFF.

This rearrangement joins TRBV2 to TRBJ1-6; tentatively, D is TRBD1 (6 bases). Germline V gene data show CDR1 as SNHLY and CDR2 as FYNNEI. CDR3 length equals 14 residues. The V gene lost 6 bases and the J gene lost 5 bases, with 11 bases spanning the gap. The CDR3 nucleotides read TGTGCCAGCAGCCGGGACACTGATAATTCACCCCTCCACTTT. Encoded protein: CASSRDTDNSPLHF.

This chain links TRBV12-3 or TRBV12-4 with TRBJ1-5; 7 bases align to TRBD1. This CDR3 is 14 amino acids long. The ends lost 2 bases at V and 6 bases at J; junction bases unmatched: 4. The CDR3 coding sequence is TGTGCCAGCAGTTTATCGGCAGGGGGTCAGCCCCAGCATTTT. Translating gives CASSLSAGGQPQHF.

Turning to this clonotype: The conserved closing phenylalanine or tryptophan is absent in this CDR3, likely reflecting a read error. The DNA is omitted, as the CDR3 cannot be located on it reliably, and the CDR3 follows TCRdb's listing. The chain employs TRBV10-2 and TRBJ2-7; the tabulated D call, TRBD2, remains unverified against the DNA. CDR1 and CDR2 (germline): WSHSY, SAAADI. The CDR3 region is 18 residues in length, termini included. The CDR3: CASSENRVSGQGPTGRTS.

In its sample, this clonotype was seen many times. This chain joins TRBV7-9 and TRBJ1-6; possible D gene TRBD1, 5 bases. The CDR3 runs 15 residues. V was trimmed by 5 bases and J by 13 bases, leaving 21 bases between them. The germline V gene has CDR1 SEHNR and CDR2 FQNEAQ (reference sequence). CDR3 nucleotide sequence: TGTGCCAGCAGCATGGGGGGGGGGAGTGGTTCCCCCCTCCACTTT. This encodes CASSMGGGSGSPLHF.

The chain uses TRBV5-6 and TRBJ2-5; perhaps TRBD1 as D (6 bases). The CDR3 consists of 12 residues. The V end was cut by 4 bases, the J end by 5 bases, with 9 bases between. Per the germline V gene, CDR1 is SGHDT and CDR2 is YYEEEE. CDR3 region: CASSRRGETQYF. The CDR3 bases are TGTGCCAGCAGCCGCAGGGGTGAGACCCAGTACTTC.

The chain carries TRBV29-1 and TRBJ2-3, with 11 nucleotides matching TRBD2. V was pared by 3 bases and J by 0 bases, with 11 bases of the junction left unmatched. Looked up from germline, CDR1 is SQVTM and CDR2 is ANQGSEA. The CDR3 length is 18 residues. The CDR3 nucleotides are TGCAGCGTTGACAGGTACAGGGGGACTAGCGGCAGCACAGATACGCAGTATTTT. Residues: CSVDRYRGTSGSTDTQYF.

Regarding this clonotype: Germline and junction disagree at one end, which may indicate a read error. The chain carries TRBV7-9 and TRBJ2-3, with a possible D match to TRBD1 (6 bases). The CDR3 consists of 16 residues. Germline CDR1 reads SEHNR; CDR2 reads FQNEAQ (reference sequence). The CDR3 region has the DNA TGTGCCAGCGGCTTAAGGGTAGGGGGTAGCACAGATACGCAGTATTTT. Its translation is CASGLRVGGSTDTQYF. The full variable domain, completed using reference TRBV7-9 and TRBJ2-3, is DTGVSQNPRHKITKRGQNVTFRCDPISEHNRLYWYRQTLGQGPEFLTYFQNEAQLEKSRLLSDRFSAERPKGSFSTLEIQRTEQGDSAMYLCASGLRVGGSTDTQYFGPGTRLTVL.

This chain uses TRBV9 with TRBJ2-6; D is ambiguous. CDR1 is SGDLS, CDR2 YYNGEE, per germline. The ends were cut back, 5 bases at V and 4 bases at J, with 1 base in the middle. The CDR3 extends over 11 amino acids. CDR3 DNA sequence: TGTGCCAGCAGAGGGGCCAACGTCCTGACTTTC. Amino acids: CASRGANVLTF.

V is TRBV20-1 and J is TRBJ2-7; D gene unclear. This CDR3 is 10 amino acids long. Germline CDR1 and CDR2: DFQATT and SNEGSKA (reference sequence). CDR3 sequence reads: CPLESYEQYF. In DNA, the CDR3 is TGCCCCCTGGAGTCCTACGAGCAGTACTTC.